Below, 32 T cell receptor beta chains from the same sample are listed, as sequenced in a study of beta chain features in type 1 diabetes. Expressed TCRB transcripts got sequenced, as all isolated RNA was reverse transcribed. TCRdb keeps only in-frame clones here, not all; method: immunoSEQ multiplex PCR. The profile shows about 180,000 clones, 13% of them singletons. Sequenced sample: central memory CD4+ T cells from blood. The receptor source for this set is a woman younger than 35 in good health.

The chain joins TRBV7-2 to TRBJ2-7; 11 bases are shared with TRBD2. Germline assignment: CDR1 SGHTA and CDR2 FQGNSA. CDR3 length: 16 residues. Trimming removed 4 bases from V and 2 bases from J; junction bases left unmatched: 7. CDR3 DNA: TGTGCCAGCAGCTCTTTAGCGGGAGGGTTCGCCTACGAGCAGTACTTC. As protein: CASSSLAGGFAYEQYF.

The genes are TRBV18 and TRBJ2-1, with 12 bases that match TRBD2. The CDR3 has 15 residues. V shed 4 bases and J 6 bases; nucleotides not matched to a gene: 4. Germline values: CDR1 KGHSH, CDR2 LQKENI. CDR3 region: CASSQTSGSFNEQFF. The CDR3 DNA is TGTGCCAGCTCACAGACTAGCGGGAGTTTCAATGAGCAGTTCTTC.

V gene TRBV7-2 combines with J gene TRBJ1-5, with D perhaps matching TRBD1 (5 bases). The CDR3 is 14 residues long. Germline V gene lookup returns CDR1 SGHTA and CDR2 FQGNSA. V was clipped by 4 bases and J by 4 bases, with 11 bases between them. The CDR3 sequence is CASSSLGGNQPQHF. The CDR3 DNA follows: TGTGCCAGCAGCTCCCTCGGGGGGAATCAGCCCCAGCATTTT. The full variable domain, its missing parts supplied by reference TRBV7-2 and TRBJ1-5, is GAGVSQSPSNKVTEKGKDVELRCDPISGHTALYWYRQSLGQGLEFLIYFQGNSAPDKSGLPSDRFSAERTGGSVSTLTIQRTQQEDSAVYLCASSSLGGNQPQHFGDGTRLSIL.

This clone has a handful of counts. The CDR3 coding sequence is TGTGCCAGCAGCCGATATAGCGGGAGTCTCGAGGATGAGCAGTTCTTC. Translated: CASSRYSGSLEDEQFF. The V gene is TRBV7-3, the J gene TRBJ2-1; TRBD2 matches at 9 bases. Trimming removed 5 bases from V and 8 bases from J; junction bases left unmatched: 13. The germline V gene has CDR1 SGHTA and CDR2 FQGTGA. The CDR3 runs 16 residues.

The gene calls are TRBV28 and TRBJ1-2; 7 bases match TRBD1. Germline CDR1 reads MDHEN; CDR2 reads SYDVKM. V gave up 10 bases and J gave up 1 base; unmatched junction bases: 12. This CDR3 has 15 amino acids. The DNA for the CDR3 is TGTGCCACCCCGACGGACAGGTTTCGTAACTATGGCTACACCTTC. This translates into CATPTDRFRNYGYTF.

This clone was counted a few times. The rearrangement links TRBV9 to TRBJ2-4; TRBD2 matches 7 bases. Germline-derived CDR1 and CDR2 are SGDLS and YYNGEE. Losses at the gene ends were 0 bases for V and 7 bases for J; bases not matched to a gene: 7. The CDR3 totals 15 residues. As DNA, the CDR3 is TGTGCCAGCAGCGTAGGGGGAGGGGAGGGGAACATTCAGTACTTC. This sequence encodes CASSVGGGEGNIQYF.

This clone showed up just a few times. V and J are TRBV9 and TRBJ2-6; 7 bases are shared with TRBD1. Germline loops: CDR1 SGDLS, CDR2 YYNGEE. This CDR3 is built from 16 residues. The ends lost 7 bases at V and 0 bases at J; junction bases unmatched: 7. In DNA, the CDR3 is TGTGCCAGCGATGCAGGGGGTGGCTCTGGGGCCAACGTCCTGACTTTC. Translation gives CASDAGGGSGANVLTF.

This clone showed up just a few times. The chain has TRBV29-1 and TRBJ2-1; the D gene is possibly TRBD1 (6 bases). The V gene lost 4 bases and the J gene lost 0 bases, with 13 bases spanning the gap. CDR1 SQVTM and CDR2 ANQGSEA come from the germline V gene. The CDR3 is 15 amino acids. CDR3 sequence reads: CSVGGTGSSYNEQFF. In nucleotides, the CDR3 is TGCAGCGTTGGGGGAACAGGGAGCTCCTACAATGAGCAGTTCTTC.

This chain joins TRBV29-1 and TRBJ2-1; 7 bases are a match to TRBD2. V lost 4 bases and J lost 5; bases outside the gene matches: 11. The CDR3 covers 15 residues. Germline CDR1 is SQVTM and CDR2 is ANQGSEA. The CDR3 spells CSVAQASGIDNEQFF. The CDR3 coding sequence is TGCAGCGTTGCTCAGGCGAGCGGGATAGACAATGAGCAGTTCTTC.

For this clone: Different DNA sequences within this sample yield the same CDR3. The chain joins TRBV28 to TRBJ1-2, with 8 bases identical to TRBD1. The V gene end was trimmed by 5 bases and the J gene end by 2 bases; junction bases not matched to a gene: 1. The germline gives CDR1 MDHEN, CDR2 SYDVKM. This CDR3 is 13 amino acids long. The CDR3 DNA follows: TGTGCCAGCAGTCGACAGGGGAACTATGGCTACACCTTC. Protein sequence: CASSRQGNYGYTF.

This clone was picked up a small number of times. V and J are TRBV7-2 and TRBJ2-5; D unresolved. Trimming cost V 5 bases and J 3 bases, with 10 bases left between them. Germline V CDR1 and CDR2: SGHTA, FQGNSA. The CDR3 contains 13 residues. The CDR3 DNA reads TGTGCCAGCAGCATCGGGTCAAAAGAGACCCAGTACTTC. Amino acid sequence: CASSIGSKETQYF.

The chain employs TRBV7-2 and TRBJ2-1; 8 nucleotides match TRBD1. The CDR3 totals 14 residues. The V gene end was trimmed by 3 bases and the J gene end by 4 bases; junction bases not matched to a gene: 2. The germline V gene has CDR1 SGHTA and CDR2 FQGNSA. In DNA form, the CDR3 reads TGTGCCAGCAGCTTGGGACAGGAGTACAATGAGCAGTTCTTC. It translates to CASSLGQEYNEQFF.

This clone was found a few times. The CDR3: CASSLGQRSYEQYF. Written as DNA, the CDR3 is TGTGCCAGCAGTTTGGGTCAGCGGTCCTACGAGCAGTACTTC. The rearrangement uses TRBV27 and TRBJ2-7; D is possibly TRBD2 (5 bases). The V gene lost 3 bases and the J gene lost 1 base, with 10 bases spanning the gap. The CDR3 sequence is 14 residues long. Germline CDR1 and CDR2: MNHEY and SMNVEV (reference sequence).

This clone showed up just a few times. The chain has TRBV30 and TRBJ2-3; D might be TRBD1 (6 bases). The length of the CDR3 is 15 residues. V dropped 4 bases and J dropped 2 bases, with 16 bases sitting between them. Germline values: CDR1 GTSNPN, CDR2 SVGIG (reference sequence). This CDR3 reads CAWTPPGVVTDTQYF. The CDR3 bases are TGTGCCTGGACCCCCCCAGGGGTGGTCACAGATACGCAGTATTTT.

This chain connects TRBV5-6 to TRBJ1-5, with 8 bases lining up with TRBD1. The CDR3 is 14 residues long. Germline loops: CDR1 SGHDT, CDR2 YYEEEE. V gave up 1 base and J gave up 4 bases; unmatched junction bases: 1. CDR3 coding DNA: TGTGCCAGCAGCTTGCAGGGGGCGAATCAGCCCCAGCATTTT. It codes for CASSLQGANQPQHF.

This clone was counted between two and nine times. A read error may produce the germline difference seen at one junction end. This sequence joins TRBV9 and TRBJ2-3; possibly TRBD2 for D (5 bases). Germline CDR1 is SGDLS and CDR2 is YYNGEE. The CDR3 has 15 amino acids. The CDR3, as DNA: TGTGCCAGCAGTGTAGAGCAGCGGAGCACAGATACGCAGTATTTT. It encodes CASSVEQRSTDTQYF. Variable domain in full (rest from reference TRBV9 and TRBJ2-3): DSGVTQTPKHLITATGQRVTLRCSPRSGDLSVYWYQQSLDQGLQFLIQYYNGEERAKGNILERFSAQQFPDLHSELNLSSLELGDSALYFCASSVEQRSTDTQYFGPGTRLTVL.

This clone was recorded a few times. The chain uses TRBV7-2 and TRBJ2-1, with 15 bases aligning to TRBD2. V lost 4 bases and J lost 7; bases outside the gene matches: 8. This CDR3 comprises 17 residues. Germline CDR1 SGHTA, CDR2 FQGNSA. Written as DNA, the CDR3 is TGTGCCAGCAGCTCCGGACTAGCGGGAGGGGTGGGGAATGAGCAGTTCTTC. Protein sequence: CASSSGLAGGVGNEQFF.

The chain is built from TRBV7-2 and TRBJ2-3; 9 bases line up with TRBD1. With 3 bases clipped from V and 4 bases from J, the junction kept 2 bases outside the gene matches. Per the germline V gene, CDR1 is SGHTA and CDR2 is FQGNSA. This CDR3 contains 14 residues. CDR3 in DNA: TGTGCCAGCAGCTTTGGACAGGGGCCAGATACGCAGTATTTT. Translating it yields CASSFGQGPDTQYF.

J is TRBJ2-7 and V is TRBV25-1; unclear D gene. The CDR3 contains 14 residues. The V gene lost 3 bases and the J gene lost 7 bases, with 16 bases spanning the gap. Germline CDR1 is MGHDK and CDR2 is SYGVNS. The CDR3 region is CASSEPRSPWEQYF. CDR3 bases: TGTGCCAGCAGTGAGCCTCGGAGCCCATGGGAGCAGTACTTC.

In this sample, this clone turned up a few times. The CDR3 region is CASSVAGDPRSSYEQYF. Written as DNA, the CDR3 is TGTGCCAGCAGCGTAGCGGGGGACCCCCGGAGCTCCTACGAGCAGTACTTC. The chain recombines TRBV9 with TRBJ2-7; tentatively, D is TRBD2 (6 bases). The CDR3 sequence is 17 residues long. The ends were cut back, 0 bases at V and 0 bases at J, with 16 bases in the middle. CDR1 is SGDLS, CDR2 YYNGEE, per germline.

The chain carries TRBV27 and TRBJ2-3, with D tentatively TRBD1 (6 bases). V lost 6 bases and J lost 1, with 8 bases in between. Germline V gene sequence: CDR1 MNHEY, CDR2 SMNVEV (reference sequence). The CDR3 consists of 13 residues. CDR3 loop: CASRPGGTDTQYF. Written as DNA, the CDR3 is TGTGCCAGCAGGCCAGGGGGCACAGATACGCAGTATTTT.

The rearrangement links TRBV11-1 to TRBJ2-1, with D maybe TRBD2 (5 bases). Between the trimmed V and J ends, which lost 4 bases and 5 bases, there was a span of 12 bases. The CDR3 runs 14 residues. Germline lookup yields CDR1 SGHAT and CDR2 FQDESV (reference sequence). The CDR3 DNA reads TGTGCCAGCAGCTCCCACCTAGCTGACAATGAGCAGTTCTTC. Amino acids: CASSSHLADNEQFF.

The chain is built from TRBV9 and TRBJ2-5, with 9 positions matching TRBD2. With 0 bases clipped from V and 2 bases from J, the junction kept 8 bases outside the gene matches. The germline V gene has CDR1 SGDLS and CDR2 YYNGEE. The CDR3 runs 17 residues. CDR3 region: CASSVGSSGRFQETQYF. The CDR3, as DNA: TGTGCCAGCAGCGTAGGTAGTAGCGGGAGATTTCAAGAGACCCAGTACTTC.

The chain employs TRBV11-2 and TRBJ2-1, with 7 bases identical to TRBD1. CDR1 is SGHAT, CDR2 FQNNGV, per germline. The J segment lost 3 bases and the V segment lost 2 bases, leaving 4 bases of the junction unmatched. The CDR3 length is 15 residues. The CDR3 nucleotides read TGTGCCAGCAGCTTAAGACAGGGTTACTACAATGAGCAGTTCTTC. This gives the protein CASSLRQGYYNEQFF.

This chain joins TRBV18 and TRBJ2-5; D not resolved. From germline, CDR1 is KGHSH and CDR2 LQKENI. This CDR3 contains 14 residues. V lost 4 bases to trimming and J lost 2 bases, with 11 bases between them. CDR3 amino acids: CASSRQELQETQYF. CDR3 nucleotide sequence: TGTGCCAGCTCACGCCAGGAATTACAAGAGACCCAGTACTTC.

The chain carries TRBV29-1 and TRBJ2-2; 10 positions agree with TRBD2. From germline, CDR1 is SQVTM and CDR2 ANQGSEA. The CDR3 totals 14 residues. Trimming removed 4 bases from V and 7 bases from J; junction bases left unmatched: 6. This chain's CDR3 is CSVVPSGSVGELFF. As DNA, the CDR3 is TGCAGCGTTGTGCCTAGCGGGAGTGTCGGGGAGCTGTTTTTT.

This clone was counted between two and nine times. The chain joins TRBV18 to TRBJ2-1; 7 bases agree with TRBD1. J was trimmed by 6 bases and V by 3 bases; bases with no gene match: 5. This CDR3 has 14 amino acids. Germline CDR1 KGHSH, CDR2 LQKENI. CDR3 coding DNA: TGTGCCAGCTCACCCGGGGACAGCGCCAATGAGCAGTTCTTC. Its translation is CASSPGDSANEQFF.

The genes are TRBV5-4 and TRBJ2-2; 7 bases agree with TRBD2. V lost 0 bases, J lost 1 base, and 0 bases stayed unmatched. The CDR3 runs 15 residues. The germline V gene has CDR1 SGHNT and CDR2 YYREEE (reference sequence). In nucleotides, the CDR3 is TGTGCCAGCAGCTTGGGCGGGGGGAACACCGGGGAGCTGTTTTTT. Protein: CASSLGGGNTGELFF.

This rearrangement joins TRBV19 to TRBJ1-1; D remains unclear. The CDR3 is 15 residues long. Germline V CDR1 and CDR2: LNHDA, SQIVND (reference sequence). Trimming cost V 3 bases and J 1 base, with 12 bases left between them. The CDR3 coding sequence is TGTGCCAGTAGTATTACCCTGGAGTGGAACACTGAAGCTTTCTTT. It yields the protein CASSITLEWNTEAFF.

The DNA for the CDR3 is TGTGCCAGCAGTTATGGGCTAGCGGGAGCCACAGATACGCAGTATTTT. As protein: CASSYGLAGATDTQYF. The V and J genes are TRBV6-6 and TRBJ2-3, with 10 positions matching TRBD2. The V and J ends lost 3 bases and 2 bases, in that order; junction bases with no gene match: 5. The CDR3 consists of 16 residues. Per the germline V gene, CDR1 is MNHNY and CDR2 is SVGAGI (reference sequence).

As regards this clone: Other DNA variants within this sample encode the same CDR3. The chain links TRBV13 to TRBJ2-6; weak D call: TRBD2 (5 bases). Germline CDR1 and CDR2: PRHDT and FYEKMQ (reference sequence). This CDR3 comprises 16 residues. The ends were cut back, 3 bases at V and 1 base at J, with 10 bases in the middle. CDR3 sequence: CASSLLSGSGANVLTF. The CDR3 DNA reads TGTGCCAGCAGCTTGCTTTCGGGGTCTGGGGCCAACGTCCTGACTTTC.

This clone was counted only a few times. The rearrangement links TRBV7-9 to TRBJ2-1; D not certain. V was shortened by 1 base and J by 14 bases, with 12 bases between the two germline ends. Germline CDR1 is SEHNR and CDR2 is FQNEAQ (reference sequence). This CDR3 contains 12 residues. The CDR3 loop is CASSLDRNLEFF. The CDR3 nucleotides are TGTGCCAGCAGCTTAGATCGGAACCTAGAGTTCTTC.